These T cell receptor beta chains were read from a single sample in a study of cytomegalovirus exposure and HLA in healthy donors. The protocol was immunoSEQ multiplex PCR, while the TCRdb copy is restricted to in-frame clones and leaves out a portion. The table lists 150,000 to 200,000 clones, roughly three quarters of them singletons. Specimen: PBMCs. These receptors were obtained from a young man in good health and CMV-seropositive. Each CDR3 is given with its conserved first and last residue. The D gene is left open where the match is weak. The size entry is marked missing in some rows and otherwise reads once, few, many or a size class.

D: TRBD1; V: TRBV25-1; J: TRBJ1-2; size: NA; DNA: TGTGCCAGCAGTGCTGATGACAGGGCGCGCTATGGCTACACCTTC; CDR3: CASSADDRARYGYTF
D: TRBD2; V: TRBV11-2; J: TRBJ2-3; size: NA; DNA: TGTGCCAGCAGCCCCGGGACTAGCGGGAGGTCGGATACGCAGTATTTT; CDR3: CASSPGTSGRSDTQYF
D: NA; V: TRBV28; J: TRBJ1-1; size: NA; DNA: TGTGCCAGCAGCTACCGGGGAACTGAAGCTTTCTTT; CDR3: CASSYRGTEAFF
D: TRBD1; V: TRBV15; J: TRBJ2-4; size: few; DNA: TGTGCCACCAGCAGATATGGGACAGGGTTGAACATTCAGTACTTC; CDR3: CATSRYGTGLNIQYF
D: NA; V: TRBV7-2; J: TRBJ1-1; size: NA; DNA: TGTGCCAGCAGCTTAGGAGGGGGGGCGAACACTGAAGCTTTCTTT; CDR3: CASSLGGGANTEAFF
D: NA; V: TRBV29-1; J: TRBJ1-3; size: NA; DNA: TGCAGCGTTGAAGGCGGCAGTTTAAACACCATATATTTT; CDR3: CSVEGGSLNTIYF
D: TRBD1; V: TRBV15; J: TRBJ2-4; size: NA; DNA: TGTGCCACCAGTAAAGGGACAGGGGTGAACATTCAGTACTTC; CDR3: CATSKGTGVNIQYF
D: NA; V: TRBV7-2; J: TRBJ1-1; size: NA; DNA: TGTGCCAGCAGCTCCCAGGGTCGCGTGGAAGCTTTCTTT; CDR3: CASSSQGRVEAFF
D: TRBD1; V: TRBV5-1; J: TRBJ1-2; size: NA; DNA: TGCGCCAGCAGCATTCGACAGGGGGCGTCGGATCTGGGCTACACCTTC; CDR3: CASSIRQGASDLGYTF
D: TRBD2; V: TRBV6-1; J: TRBJ2-5; size: NA; DNA: TGTGCCAGCAGTCCATCGACTAGCGGCCAAGAGACCCAGTACTTC; CDR3: CASSPSTSGQETQYF
D: NA; V: TRBV28; J: TRBJ1-1; size: NA; DNA: TGTGCCAGCAGTTTCAGCGGGGGTGGGACTGAAGCTTTCTTT; CDR3: CASSFSGGGTEAFF
D: NA; V: TRBV5-1; J: TRBJ2-4; size: NA; DNA: TGCGCCAGCAGCTTGAGTCTTGGAGGTAACATTCAGTACTTC; CDR3: CASSLSLGGNIQYF
D: TRBD1; V: TRBV6-1; J: TRBJ1-1; size: NA; DNA: TGTGCCAGCAGTGCCCTGGACAGGGGGGCCTACGTTTTT; CDR3: CASSALDRGAYVF
D: TRBD1; V: TRBV2; J: TRBJ1-1; size: few; DNA: TGTGCCAGCAGTGAGGAACATGACAGGGGTAAAGCTTTCTTT; CDR3: CASSEEHDRGKAFF
D: TRBD2; V: TRBV11-3; J: TRBJ2-5; size: NA; DNA: TGTGCCAGCAGCCCCCCTCAGGGCGGGGGAGAGACCCAGTACTTC; CDR3: CASSPPQGGGETQYF
D: NA; V: TRBV4-1; J: TRBJ1-2; size: NA; DNA: TGCGCCAGCAGCCCAGTCGCGGGGAACTATGGCTACACCTTC; CDR3: CASSPVAGNYGYTF
D: NA; V: TRBV6-5; J: TRBJ1-1; size: NA; DNA: TGTGCCACTGTAGGGGGTCCTGAAGCTTTCTTT; CDR3: CATVGGPEAFF
D: NA; V: TRBV11-3; J: TRBJ1-1; size: NA; DNA: TGTGCCAGCAGCTTCTCACAGAACACTGAAGCTTTCTTT; CDR3: CASSFSQNTEAFF
D: NA; V: TRBV6-5; J: TRBJ2-2; size: NA; DNA: TGTGCCAGCAGTTATGAGAGGGCGAACACCGGGGAGCTGTTTTTT; CDR3: CASSYERANTGELFF
D: NA; V: TRBV18; J: TRBJ1-1; size: NA; DNA: TGTGCCAGCTCACCAAAACAGGAAAACACTGAAGCTTTCTTT; CDR3: CASSPKQENTEAFF
D: NA; V: TRBV4-1; J: TRBJ1-2; size: few; DNA: TGCGCCAGCACCTCAGGGGAAAGCTCTATTAACTATGGCTACACCTTC; CDR3: CASTSGESSINYGYTF
D: NA; V: TRBV30; J: TRBJ1-6; size: NA; DNA: TGTGCCTGGACCACCTCAGGTGAAGGTTCACCCCTCCACTTT; CDR3: CAWTTSGEGSPLHF
D: NA; V: TRBV29-1; J: TRBJ2-1; size: NA; DNA: TGCAGCGTTGTGCCGGCCTACAATGAGCAGTTCTTC; CDR3: CSVVPAYNEQFF
D: NA; V: TRBV11-2; J: TRBJ2-5; size: NA; DNA: TGTGCCAGCAGCCGTGCGGTTGGGGCTGGAGAGACCCAGTACTTC; CDR3: CASSRAVGAGETQYF